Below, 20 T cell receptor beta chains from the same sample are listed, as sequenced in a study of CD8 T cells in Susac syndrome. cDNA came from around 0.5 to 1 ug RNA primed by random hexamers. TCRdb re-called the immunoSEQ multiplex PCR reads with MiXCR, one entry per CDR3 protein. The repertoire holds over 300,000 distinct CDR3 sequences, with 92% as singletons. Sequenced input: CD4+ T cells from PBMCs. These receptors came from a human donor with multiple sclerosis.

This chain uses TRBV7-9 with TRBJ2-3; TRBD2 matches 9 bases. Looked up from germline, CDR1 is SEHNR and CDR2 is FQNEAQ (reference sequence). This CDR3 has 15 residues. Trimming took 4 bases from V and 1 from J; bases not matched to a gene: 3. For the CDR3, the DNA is TGTGCCAGCAGCTCTGAGCGGGGGGGCACAGATACGCAGTATTTT. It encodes CASSSERGGTDTQYF.

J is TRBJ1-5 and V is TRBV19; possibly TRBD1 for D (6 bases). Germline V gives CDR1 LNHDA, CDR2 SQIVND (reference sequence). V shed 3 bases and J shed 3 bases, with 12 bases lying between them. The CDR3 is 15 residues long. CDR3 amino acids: CASSIRGDNNQPQHF. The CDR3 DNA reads TGTGCCAGTAGTATCCGAGGGGACAACAATCAGCCCCAGCATTTT.

CDR3 DNA: TGTGCCAGCAGCCCGAGTGAAGGGAATTCACCCCTCCACTTT. It translates to CASSPSEGNSPLHF. The chain combines TRBV12-3 or TRBV12-4 with TRBJ1-6; D remains ambiguous. The CDR3 loop spans 14 amino acids. The V gene lost 6 bases and the J gene lost 7 bases, with 13 bases spanning the gap.

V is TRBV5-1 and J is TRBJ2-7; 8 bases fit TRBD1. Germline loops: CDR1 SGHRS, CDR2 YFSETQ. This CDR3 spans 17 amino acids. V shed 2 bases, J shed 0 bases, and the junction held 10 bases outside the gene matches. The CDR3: CASSFLNTGQDSYEQYF. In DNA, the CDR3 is TGCGCCAGCAGCTTCTTAAACACGGGACAGGACTCCTACGAGCAGTACTTC.

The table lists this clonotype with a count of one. CDR3 amino acids: CASSEAHQGRTDTQYF. In DNA form, the CDR3 reads TGTGCCAGCAGTGAAGCGCACCAGGGAAGGACAGATACGCAGTATTTT. The chain carries TRBV6-1 and TRBJ2-3; D possibly corresponds to TRBD1 (5 bases). This CDR3 is built from 16 residues. Germline-derived CDR1 and CDR2 are MNHNS and SASEGT. Trimming pared 0 bases from V and 3 bases from J, leaving 13 bases between.

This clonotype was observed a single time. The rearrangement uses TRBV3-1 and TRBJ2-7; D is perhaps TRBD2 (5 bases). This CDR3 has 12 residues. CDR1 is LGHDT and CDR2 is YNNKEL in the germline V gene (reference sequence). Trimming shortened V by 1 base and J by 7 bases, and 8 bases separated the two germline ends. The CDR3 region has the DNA TGTGCCAGCAGCCAAGCAACGGGGGAGCAGTACTTC. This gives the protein CASSQATGEQYF.

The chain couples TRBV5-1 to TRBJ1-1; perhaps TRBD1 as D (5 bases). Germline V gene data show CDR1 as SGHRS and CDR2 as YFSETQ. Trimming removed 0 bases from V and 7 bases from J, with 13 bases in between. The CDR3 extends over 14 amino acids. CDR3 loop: CASSLVVVGDEAFF. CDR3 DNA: TGCGCCAGCAGCTTGGTGGTTGTGGGGGATGAAGCTTTCTTT.

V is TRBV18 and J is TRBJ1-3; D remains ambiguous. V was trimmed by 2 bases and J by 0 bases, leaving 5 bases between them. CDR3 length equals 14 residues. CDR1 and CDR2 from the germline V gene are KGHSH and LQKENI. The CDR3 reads CASSPGSSGNTIYF. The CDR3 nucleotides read TGTGCCAGCTCACCAGGCAGCTCTGGAAACACCATATATTTT.

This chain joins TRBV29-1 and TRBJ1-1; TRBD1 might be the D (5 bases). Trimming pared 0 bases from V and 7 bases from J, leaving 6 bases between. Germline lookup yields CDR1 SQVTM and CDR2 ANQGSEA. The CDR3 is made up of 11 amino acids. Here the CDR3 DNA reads TGCAGCGTTGAAGAGGGGCTTGAAGCTTTCTTT. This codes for CSVEEGLEAFF.

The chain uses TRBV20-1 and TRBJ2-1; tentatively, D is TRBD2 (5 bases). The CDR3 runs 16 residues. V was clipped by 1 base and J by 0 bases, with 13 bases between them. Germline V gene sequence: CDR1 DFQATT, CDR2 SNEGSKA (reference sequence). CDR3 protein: CSARVTEASSYNEQFF. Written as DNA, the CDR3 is TGCAGTGCTAGAGTCACGGAGGCGAGCTCCTACAATGAGCAGTTCTTC.

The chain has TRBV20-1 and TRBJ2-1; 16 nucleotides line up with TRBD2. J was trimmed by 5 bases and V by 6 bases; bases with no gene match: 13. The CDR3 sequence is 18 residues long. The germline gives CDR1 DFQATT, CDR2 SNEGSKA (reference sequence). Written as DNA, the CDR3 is TGCAGTGCGGGGGGGGGACTAGCGGGAGGGATTGAGAACAATGAGCAGTTCTTC. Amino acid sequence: CSAGGGLAGGIENNEQFF.

CDR3 nucleotides: TGCAGTGCTAGTTGGGCACCTTATGGCTACACCTTC. This gives the protein CSASWAPYGYTF. V and J are TRBV20-1 and TRBJ1-2; D call uncertain. The germline CDR1 and CDR2 sequences are DFQATT and SNEGSKA (reference sequence). The CDR3 covers 12 residues. Between the trimmed V and J ends, which lost 3 bases and 5 bases, there was a span of 10 bases.

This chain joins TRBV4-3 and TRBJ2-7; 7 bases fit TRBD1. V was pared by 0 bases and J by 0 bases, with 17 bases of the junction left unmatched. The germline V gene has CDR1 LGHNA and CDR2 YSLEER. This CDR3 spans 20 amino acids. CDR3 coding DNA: TGCGCCAGCAGCCAAGACCGCCCGTTGACAGGGAGTATGAACTCCTACGAGCAGTACTTC. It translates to CASSQDRPLTGSMNSYEQYF.

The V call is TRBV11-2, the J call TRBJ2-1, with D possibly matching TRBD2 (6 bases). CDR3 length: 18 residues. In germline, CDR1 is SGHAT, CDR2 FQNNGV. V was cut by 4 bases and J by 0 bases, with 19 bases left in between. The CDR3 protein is CASSSGLVVPSSYNEQFF. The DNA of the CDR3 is TGTGCCAGCAGCTCGGGACTTGTAGTTCCGAGCTCCTACAATGAGCAGTTCTTC.

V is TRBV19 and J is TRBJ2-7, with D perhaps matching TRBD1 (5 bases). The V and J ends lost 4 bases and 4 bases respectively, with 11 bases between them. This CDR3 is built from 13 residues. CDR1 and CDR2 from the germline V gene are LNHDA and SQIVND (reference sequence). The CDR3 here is CASSSPGLYEQYF. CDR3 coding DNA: TGTGCCAGTAGTAGTCCAGGGTTGTACGAGCAGTACTTC.

CDR3: CASSRLDTGTYGYTF. The CDR3 region has the DNA TGTGCCAGCAGCCGCCTCGACACAGGAACCTATGGCTACACCTTC. The chain links TRBV11-3 to TRBJ1-2; D perhaps matches TRBD1 (5 bases). This CDR3 is 15 amino acids long. Deletions cut 5 bases from V and 4 bases from J, with 17 bases between. The germline gives CDR1 SGHNT, CDR2 YENEEA. Full variable domain (outside the CDR3, taken from reference TRBV11-3 and TRBJ1-2): EAGVVQSPRYKIIEKKQPVAFWCNPISGHNTLYWYLQNLGQGPELLIRYENEEAVDDSQLPKDRFSAERLKGVDSTLKIQPAELGDSAVYLCASSRLDTGTYGYTFGSGTRLTVV.

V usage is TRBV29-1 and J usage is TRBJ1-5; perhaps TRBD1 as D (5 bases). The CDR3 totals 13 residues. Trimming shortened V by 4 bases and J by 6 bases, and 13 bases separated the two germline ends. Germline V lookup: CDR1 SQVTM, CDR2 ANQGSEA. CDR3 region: CSVAVGVGQPQHF. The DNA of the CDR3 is TGCAGCGTTGCCGTAGGGGTAGGTCAGCCCCAGCATTTT. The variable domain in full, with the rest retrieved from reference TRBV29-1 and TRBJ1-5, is SAVISQKPSRDICQRGTSLTIQCQVDSQVTMMFWYRQQPGQSLTLIATANQGSEATYESGFVIDKFPISRPNLTFSTLTVSNMSPEDSSIYLCSVAVGVGQPQHFGDGTRLSIL.

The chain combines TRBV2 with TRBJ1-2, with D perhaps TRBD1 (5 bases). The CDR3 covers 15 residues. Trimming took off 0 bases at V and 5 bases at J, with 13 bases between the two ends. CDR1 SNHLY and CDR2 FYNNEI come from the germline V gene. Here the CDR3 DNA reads TGTGCCAGCAGTGAAGCGGGGGTGGGGCCATATGGCTACACCTTC. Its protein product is CASSEAGVGPYGYTF. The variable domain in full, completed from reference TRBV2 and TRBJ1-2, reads EPEVTQTPSHQVTQMGQEVILRCVPISNHLYFYWYRQILGQKVEFLVSFYNNEISEKSEIFDDQFSVERPDGSNFTLKIRSTKLEDSAMYFCASSEAGVGPYGYTFGSGTRLTVV.

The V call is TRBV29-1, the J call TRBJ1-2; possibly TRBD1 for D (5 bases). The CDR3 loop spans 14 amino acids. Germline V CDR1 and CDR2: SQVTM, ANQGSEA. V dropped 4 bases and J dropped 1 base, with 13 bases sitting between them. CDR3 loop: CSVVAGLHNYGYTF. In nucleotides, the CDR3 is TGCAGCGTTGTGGCAGGGCTACATAACTATGGCTACACCTTC.

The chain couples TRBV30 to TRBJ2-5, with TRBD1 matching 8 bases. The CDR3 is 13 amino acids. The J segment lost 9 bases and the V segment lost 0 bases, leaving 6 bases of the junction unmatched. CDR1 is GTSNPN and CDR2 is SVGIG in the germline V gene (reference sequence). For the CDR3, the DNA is TGTGCCTGGAGTGTACAAGCAGGGGGCTCCCAGTACTTC. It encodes CAWSVQAGGSQYF.